A single sample is the source of the 28 T cell receptor beta chains below, sequenced in a study of control samples from healthy donors and cancer patients. Sequencing used immunoSEQ multiplex PCR; TCRdb keeps in-frame clones, though not all of them. The data contain over 150,000 clones, 85% to 95% of them seen just once; the ten biggest clones take up roughly 1.6%. Sample: blood. Receptor source: a man aged 18 to 30 in good health.

CDR3 bases: TGCGCCAGCAGCCAAGATAGGACAGCAGGTCAGCCCCAGCATTTT. Its translation: CASSQDRTAGQPQHF. The rearrangement links TRBV4-1 to TRBJ1-5, with D possibly being TRBD1 (6 bases). V was pared by 0 bases and J by 6 bases, with 12 bases between. The CDR3 is made up of 15 amino acids. Per the germline V gene, CDR1 is MGHRA and CDR2 is YSYEKL.

The chain carries TRBV5-1 and TRBJ1-1; D is undetermined. V lost 1 base and J 4 bases, leaving 11 bases between the germline ends. From germline, CDR1 is SGHRS and CDR2 YFSETQ. The CDR3 contains 14 residues. The CDR3 region is CASSLKGTGTEAFF. The DNA for the CDR3 is TGCGCCAGCAGCTTGAAGGGAACGGGCACTGAAGCTTTCTTT. Combining the CDR3 with reference TRBV5-1 and TRBJ1-1 gives the whole variable domain KAGVTQTPRYLIKTRGQQVTLSCSPISGHRSVSWYQQTPGQGLQFLFEYFSETQRNKGNFPGRFSGRQFSNSRSEMNVSTLELGDSALYLCASSLKGTGTEAFFGQGTRLTVV.

The table lists this clone with a count of one. CDR3 sequence (DNA): TGTGCCATCAGTGAGGAGTCACTTGTTTATGGCTACACCTTC. Protein product: CAISEESLVYGYTF. The chain combines TRBV10-3 with TRBJ1-2; D uncertain. Germline CDR1 reads ENHRY; CDR2 reads SYGVKD. The CDR3 sequence is 14 residues long. Trimming shortened V by 2 bases and J by 5 bases, and 12 bases separated the two germline ends.

This chain links TRBV5-1 with TRBJ1-1, with 10 bases that match TRBD1. Unmatched junction bases numbered 7, after V lost 5 bases and J lost 0 bases. Germline assignment: CDR1 SGHRS and CDR2 YFSETQ. The CDR3 runs 16 residues. The CDR3 loop is CASRTGTGVLNTEAFF. The CDR3, as DNA: TGCGCCAGCAGAACCGGGACAGGGGTCCTGAACACTGAAGCTTTCTTT.

This clone was counted only a few times. V gene TRBV4-2 combines with J gene TRBJ2-1; TRBD2 matches at 7 bases. This CDR3 comprises 16 residues. The V and J ends lost 4 bases and 0 bases, in that order; junction bases with no gene match: 6. In germline, CDR1 is LGHNA, CDR2 YNFKEQ. CDR3: CASSPGGSSSYNEQFF. CDR3 coding DNA: TGTGCCAGCAGCCCCGGGGGGTCGAGCTCCTACAATGAGCAGTTCTTC.

The rearrangement uses TRBV15 and TRBJ2-1; 7 bases line up with TRBD2. With 3 bases clipped from V and 0 bases from J, the junction kept 2 bases outside the gene matches. CDR1 and CDR2 from the germline V gene are LNHNV and YYDKDF (reference sequence). The CDR3 is 15 residues long. CDR3 sequence: CATSSGGVSYNEQFF. CDR3 coding DNA: TGTGCCACCAGCAGTGGGGGGGTCTCCTACAATGAGCAGTTCTTC.

The V and J genes are TRBV7-9 and TRBJ2-1; 7 nucleotides agree with TRBD1. The length of the CDR3 is 13 residues. The V segment lost 7 bases and the J segment 3 bases; nucleotides outside the gene matches: 3. CDR1 is SEHNR, CDR2 FQNEAQ, per germline (reference sequence). The CDR3 bases are TGTGCCAGCACCTGGACAGGCTACAATGAGCAGTTCTTC. Residues: CASTWTGYNEQFF.

The J gene is TRBJ2-7, the V gene TRBV4-1, with a weak D call TRBD1 (5 bases). The CDR3 loop spans 16 amino acids. The ends were cut back, 1 base at V and 4 bases at J, with 17 bases in the middle. Germline V CDR1 and CDR2: MGHRA, YSYEKL. This CDR3 reads CASSQANQGKRYEQYF. In nucleotides, the CDR3 is TGCGCCAGCAGCCAAGCTAATCAGGGTAAAAGGTACGAGCAGTACTTC.

The chain carries TRBV5-1 and TRBJ2-2; 7 bases agree with TRBD1. CDR3 length equals 16 residues. Trimming at V came to 4 bases and at J to 1 base, leaving 7 bases not matched to a gene. Germline lookup yields CDR1 SGHRS and CDR2 YFSETQ. As DNA, the CDR3 is TGCGCCAGCAGCCGCTTGGGGACAGTGAACACCGGGGAGCTGTTTTTT. This codes for CASSRLGTVNTGELFF. The full variable domain, rest sourced from reference TRBV5-1 and TRBJ2-2, is KAGVTQTPRYLIKTRGQQVTLSCSPISGHRSVSWYQQTPGQGLQFLFEYFSETQRNKGNFPGRFSGRQFSNSRSEMNVSTLELGDSALYLCASSRLGTVNTGELFFGEGSRLTVL.

CDR3 loop: CASSPGQVGYTF. The CDR3 region has the DNA TGTGCCAGCAGTCCGGGACAGGTCGGATACACCTTC. The V gene is TRBV6-5, the J gene TRBJ1-2, with 8 bases lining up with TRBD1. After removal of 5 bases from V and 11 bases from J, the junction contained 7 bases not matched to a gene. Germline V CDR1 and CDR2: MNHEY, SVGAGI. The CDR3 contains 12 residues.

In the case of this clone: Additional DNA sequences in this sample encode the identical CDR3. V gene TRBV9 combines with J gene TRBJ1-1; 8 nucleotides agree with TRBD1. V shed 0 bases and J 7 bases; nucleotides not matched to a gene: 5. Germline lookup yields CDR1 SGDLS and CDR2 YYNGEE. The CDR3 has 14 residues. The CDR3 here is CASSVAQGASEAFF. The CDR3 DNA sequence: TGTGCCAGCAGCGTAGCTCAGGGGGCAAGTGAAGCTTTCTTT. Full variable domain (missing parts from reference TRBV9 and TRBJ1-1): DSGVTQTPKHLITATGQRVTLRCSPRSGDLSVYWYQQSLDQGLQFLIQYYNGEERAKGNILERFSAQQFPDLHSELNLSSLELGDSALYFCASSVAQGASEAFFGQGTRLTVV.

The chain carries TRBV14 and TRBJ2-2, with 10 positions matching TRBD2. This CDR3 has 20 residues. Germline V gene lookup returns CDR1 SGHDN and CDR2 FVKESK. V shed 1 base and J 0 bases; nucleotides not matched to a gene: 11. For the CDR3, the DNA is TGTGCCAGCAGCCAAGTACGGCTAGCGGGGGTGCGTTCGAACACCGGGGAGCTGTTTTTT. Protein product: CASSQVRLAGVRSNTGELFF.

The rearrangement uses TRBV7-9 and TRBJ2-2, with D maybe TRBD2 (6 bases). Trimming cost V 4 bases and J 9 bases, with 9 bases left between them. CDR1 is SEHNR, CDR2 FQNEAQ, per germline (reference sequence). The CDR3 loop spans 12 amino acids. CDR3 sequence reads: CASSSGVRELFF. CDR3 nucleotides: TGTGCCAGCAGCTCGGGGGTCCGGGAGCTGTTTTTT.

The chain recombines TRBV7-3 with TRBJ2-2, with D perhaps TRBD2 (7 bases). Trimming cost V 5 bases and J 3 bases, with 19 bases left between them. The germline V gene has CDR1 SGHTA and CDR2 FQGTGA. CDR3 size: 17 residues. CDR3 in DNA: TGTGCCAGCAGCCCCGCCGGAGGGGGGGGTTACACCGGGGAGCTGTTTTTT. Protein sequence: CASSPAGGGGYTGELFF.

The chain is built from TRBV9 and TRBJ2-3, with 13 bases aligning to TRBD2. Germline loops: CDR1 SGDLS, CDR2 YYNGEE. V shed 0 bases and J 5 bases; nucleotides not matched to a gene: 6. The CDR3 totals 17 residues. CDR3 DNA sequence: TGTGCCAGCAGCGTAGATTCAACTAGCGGGGGGGAAGATACGCAGTATTTT. It specifies CASSVDSTSGGEDTQYF.

The V and J genes are TRBV11-2 and TRBJ2-1, with 9 positions matching TRBD1. The CDR3 length is 17 residues. The junction had 12 bases not matched to a gene; V was cut back by 4 bases and J by 5 bases. CDR1 and CDR2 (germline): SGHAT, FQNNGV. The CDR3 DNA sequence: TGTGCCAGCAGCTCGATTAAGGGGACAGGGCCTAACAATGAGCAGTTCTTC. It codes for CASSSIKGTGPNNEQFF.

The CDR3 region is CASSQGAYYGYTF. The CDR3 DNA reads as TGTGCCAGCAGCCAGGGGGCATATTATGGCTACACCTTC. The chain is built from TRBV12-3 or TRBV12-4 and TRBJ1-2, with 8 bases matching TRBD1. The length of the CDR3 is 13 residues. The V and J ends lost 6 bases and 5 bases, in that order; junction bases with no gene match: 5.

The CDR3 DNA is TGCGCCAGCAGCCAAGGGCCCTCACCCCTCCACTTT. Translating gives CASSQGPSPLHF. V is TRBV4-1 and J is TRBJ1-6; no clear D gene. This CDR3 contains 12 residues. Germline CDR1 MGHRA, CDR2 YSYEKL. Trimming left V 1 base short and J 10 bases short, with 5 bases between.

The genes are TRBV14 and TRBJ1-1; D not resolved. Germline values: CDR1 SGHDN, CDR2 FVKESK. The CDR3 totals 13 residues. V was trimmed by 4 bases and J by 5 bases, leaving 11 bases between them. This chain's CDR3 is CASSLYSGTEAFF. DNA of the CDR3: TGTGCCAGCAGCCTCTACTCTGGAACTGAAGCTTTCTTT.

The chain has TRBV14 and TRBJ2-7; TRBD2 matches 8 bases. The germline V gene has CDR1 SGHDN and CDR2 FVKESK. The ends lost 0 bases at V and 6 bases at J; junction bases unmatched: 7. The CDR3 has 15 amino acids. In DNA, the CDR3 is TGTGCCAGCAGCCAAGAACGGGCGCGGGGGGCCGAGCAGTACTTC. It is translated as CASSQERARGAEQYF.

The chain combines TRBV30 with TRBJ2-3, with D maybe TRBD2 (5 bases). V was clipped by 0 bases and J by 8 bases, with 15 bases between them. The CDR3 covers 14 residues. Germline CDR1 and CDR2: GTSNPN and SVGIG (reference sequence). This CDR3 is CAWSVRHAEGTQYF. The CDR3 nucleotides are TGTGCCTGGAGTGTAAGGCACGCAGAGGGTACGCAGTATTTT.

The CDR3 DNA follows: TGTGCCAGCTCACCGGCGCGGGACAGGGCGAACACTGAAGCTTTCTTT. Protein product: CASSPARDRANTEAFF. V gene TRBV18 combines with J gene TRBJ1-1; TRBD1 agrees at 9 bases. The CDR3 spans 16 residues. The J segment lost 1 base and the V segment lost 3 bases, leaving 6 bases of the junction unmatched. In germline, CDR1 is KGHSH, CDR2 LQKENI.

The table lists this clone with a few counts. The rearrangement joins TRBV5-4 to TRBJ1-1; D not certain. The CDR3 is made up of 13 amino acids. CDR1 SGHNT and CDR2 YYREEE come from the germline V gene (reference sequence). V lost 4 bases to trimming and J lost 0 bases, with 7 bases between them. The CDR3 spells CASSADLNTEAFF. DNA of the CDR3: TGTGCCAGCAGCGCCGACCTGAACACTGAAGCTTTCTTT.

This clone was detected once. The chain recombines TRBV6-6 with TRBJ1-5; D unresolved. Trimming pared 6 bases from V and 1 base from J, leaving 4 bases between. Germline lookup yields CDR1 MNHNY and CDR2 SVGAGI (reference sequence). The CDR3 length is 12 residues. CDR3 amino acids: CASRDSNQPQHF. The CDR3 DNA reads TGTGCCAGCAGGGACAGCAATCAGCCCCAGCATTTT.

The chain is built from TRBV6-5 and TRBJ2-1; 9 bases map to TRBD2. Germline V gene data show CDR1 as MNHEY and CDR2 as SVGAGI. Trimming at V came to 5 bases and at J to 8 bases, leaving 10 bases not matched to a gene. The CDR3 is 15 residues long. CDR3 nucleotides: TGTGCCAGCAGTCTTCGCGGGGGGGGCCTGGATGAGCAGTTCTTC. Encoded protein: CASSLRGGGLDEQFF.

V gene TRBV30 combines with J gene TRBJ2-5, with D perhaps matching TRBD2 (6 bases). The CDR3 is made up of 13 amino acids. V lost 1 base to trimming and J lost 7 bases, with 13 bases between them. CDR1 GTSNPN and CDR2 SVGIG come from the germline V gene (reference sequence). The CDR3: CAWSGSGLATQYF. The CDR3 DNA is TGTGCCTGGAGTGGATCGGGACTCGCGACCCAGTACTTC.

The chain employs TRBV29-1 and TRBJ2-5; maybe TRBD2 (6 bases). The length of the CDR3 is 15 residues. V lost 0 bases, J lost 2 bases, and 13 bases lay in between. Germline V gene sequence: CDR1 SQVTM, CDR2 ANQGSEA. CDR3 sequence (DNA): TGCAGCGTTGAAGATCAGGCAGGGAGGCAAGAGACCCAGTACTTC. It yields the protein CSVEDQAGRQETQYF.

The chain has TRBV5-5 and TRBJ2-7, with D unclear. The CDR3 runs to 12 residues. Trimming removed 0 bases at V and 5 bases at J, with 6 bases between. From germline, CDR1 is SGHKS and CDR2 YYEKEE (reference sequence). The CDR3 sequence: CASSLAWDEQYF. CDR3 nucleotides: TGTGCCAGCAGCTTGGCCTGGGACGAGCAGTACTTC.